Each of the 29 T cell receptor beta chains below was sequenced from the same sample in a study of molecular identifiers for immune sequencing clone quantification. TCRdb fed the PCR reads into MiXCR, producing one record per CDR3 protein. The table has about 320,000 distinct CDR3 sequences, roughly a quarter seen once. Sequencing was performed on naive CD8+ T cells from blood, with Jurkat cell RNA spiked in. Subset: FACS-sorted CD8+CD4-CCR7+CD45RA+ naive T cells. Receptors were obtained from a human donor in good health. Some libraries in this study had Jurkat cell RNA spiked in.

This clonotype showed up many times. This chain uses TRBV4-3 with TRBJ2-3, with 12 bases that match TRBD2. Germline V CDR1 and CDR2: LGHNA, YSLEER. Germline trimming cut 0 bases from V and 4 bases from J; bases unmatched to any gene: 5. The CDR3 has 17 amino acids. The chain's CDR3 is CASSQETSGSESDTQYF. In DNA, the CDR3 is TGCGCCAGCAGCCAAGAGACTAGCGGGAGTGAGTCAGATACGCAGTATTTT.

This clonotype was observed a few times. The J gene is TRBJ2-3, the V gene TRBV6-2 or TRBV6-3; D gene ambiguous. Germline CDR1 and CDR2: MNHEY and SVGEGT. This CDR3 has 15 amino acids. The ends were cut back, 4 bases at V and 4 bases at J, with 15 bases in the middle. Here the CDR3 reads CASSSPDQAPDTQYF. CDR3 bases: TGTGCCAGCAGTTCCCCGGACCAAGCCCCAGATACGCAGTATTTT.

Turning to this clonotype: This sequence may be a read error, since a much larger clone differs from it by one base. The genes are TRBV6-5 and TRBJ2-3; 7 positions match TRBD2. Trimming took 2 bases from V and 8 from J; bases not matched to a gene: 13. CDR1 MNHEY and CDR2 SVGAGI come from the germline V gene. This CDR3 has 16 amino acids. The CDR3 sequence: CASSYLAVPTPGTQYF. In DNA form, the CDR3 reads TGTGCCAGCAGTTACCTAGCGGTCCCGACCCCAGGTACGCAGTATTTT.

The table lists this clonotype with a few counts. This chain's CDR3 is CATNHPRLAGDNTYEQYF. In DNA form, the CDR3 reads TGTGCCACCAACCACCCGCGACTAGCGGGAGATAATACCTACGAGCAGTACTTC. The rearrangement uses TRBV7-9 and TRBJ2-7; 12 bases line up with TRBD2. With V trimmed by 10 bases and J by 2 bases, 18 bases remained unmatched. Per germline, CDR1 SEHNR and CDR2 FQNEAQ (reference sequence). The length of the CDR3 is 18 residues.

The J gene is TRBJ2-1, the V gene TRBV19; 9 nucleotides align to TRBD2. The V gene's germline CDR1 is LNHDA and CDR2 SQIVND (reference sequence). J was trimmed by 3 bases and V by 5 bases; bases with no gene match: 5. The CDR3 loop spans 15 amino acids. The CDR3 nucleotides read TGTGCCAGTAGTCCTGGACTAGCGAACTACAATGAGCAGTTCTTC. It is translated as CASSPGLANYNEQFF.

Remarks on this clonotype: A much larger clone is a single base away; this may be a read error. In DNA, the CDR3 is TGTGCCAGCAGCGTAGATCCTGAAATGAACGCTGAAGCTTTCTTT. Translating gives CASSVDPEMNAEAFF. The chain uses TRBV9 and TRBJ1-1; no firm D call. Per the germline V gene, CDR1 is SGDLS and CDR2 is YYNGEE. This CDR3 comprises 15 residues.

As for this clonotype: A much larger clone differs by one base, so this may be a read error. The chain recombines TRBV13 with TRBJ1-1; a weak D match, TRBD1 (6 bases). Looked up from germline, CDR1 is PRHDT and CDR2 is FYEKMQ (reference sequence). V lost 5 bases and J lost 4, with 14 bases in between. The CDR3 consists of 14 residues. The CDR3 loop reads CASSPKQGGTEAFF. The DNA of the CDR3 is TGTGCCAGCAGCCCTAAACAGGGCGGCACTGAAGCTTTCTTT.

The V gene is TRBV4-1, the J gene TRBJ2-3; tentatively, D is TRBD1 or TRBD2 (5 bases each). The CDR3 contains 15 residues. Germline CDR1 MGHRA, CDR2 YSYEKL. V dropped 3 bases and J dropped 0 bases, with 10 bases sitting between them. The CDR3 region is CASSHYRGSTDTQYF. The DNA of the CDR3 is TGCGCCAGCAGCCATTACCGGGGCAGCACAGATACGCAGTATTTT.

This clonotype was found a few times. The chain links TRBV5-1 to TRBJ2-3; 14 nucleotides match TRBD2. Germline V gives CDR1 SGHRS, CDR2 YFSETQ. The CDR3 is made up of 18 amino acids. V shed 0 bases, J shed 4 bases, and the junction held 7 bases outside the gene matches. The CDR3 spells CASSLGLAGGPGSDTQYF. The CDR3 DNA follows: TGCGCCAGCAGCTTGGGACTAGCGGGAGGGCCAGGATCAGATACGCAGTATTTT.

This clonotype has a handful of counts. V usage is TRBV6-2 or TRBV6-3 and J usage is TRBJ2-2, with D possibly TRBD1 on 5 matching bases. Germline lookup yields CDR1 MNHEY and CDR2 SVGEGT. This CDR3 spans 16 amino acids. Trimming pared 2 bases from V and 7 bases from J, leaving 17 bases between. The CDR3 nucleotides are TGTGCCAGCAGTTACCCGATCCCAGGGTATAACGGGGAGCTGTTTTTT. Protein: CASSYPIPGYNGELFF.

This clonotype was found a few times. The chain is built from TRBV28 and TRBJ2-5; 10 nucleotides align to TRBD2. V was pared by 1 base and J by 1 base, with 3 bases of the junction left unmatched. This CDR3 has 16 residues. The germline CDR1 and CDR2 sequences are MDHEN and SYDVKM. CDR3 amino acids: CASSLSLAGVQETQYF. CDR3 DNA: TGTGCCAGCAGTTTATCCCTAGCGGGAGTCCAAGAGACCCAGTACTTC.

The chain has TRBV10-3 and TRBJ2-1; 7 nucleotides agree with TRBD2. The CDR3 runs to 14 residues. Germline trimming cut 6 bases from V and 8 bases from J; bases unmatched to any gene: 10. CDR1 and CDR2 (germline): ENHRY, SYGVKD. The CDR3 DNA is TGTGCCATCAGCGGGGGGTCCCTACGCGATGAGCAGTTCTTC. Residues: CAISGGSLRDEQFF.

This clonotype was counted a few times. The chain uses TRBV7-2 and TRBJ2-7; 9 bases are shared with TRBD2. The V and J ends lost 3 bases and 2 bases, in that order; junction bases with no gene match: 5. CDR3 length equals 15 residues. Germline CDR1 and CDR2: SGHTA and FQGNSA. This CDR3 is CASSFGRGGTYEQYF. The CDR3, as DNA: TGTGCCAGCAGCTTTGGGCGGGGGGGAACCTACGAGCAGTACTTC.

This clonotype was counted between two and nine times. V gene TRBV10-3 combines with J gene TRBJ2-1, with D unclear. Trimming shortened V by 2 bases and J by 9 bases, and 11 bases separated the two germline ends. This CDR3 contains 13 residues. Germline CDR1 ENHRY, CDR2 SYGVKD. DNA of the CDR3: TGTGCCATCAGTGAGGGAGAATTCAGTGAGCAGTTCTTC. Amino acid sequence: CAISEGEFSEQFF.

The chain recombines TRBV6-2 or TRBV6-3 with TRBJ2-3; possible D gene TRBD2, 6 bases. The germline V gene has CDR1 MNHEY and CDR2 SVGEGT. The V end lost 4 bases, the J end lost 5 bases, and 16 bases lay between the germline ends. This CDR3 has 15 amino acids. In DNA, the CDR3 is TGTGCCAGCAGTTGCGCGGGGCTAGACCGAGATACGCAGTATTTT. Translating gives CASSCAGLDRDTQYF.

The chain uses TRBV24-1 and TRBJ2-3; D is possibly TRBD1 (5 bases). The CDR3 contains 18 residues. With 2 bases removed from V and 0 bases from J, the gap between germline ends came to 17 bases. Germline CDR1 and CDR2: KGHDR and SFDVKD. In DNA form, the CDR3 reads TGTGCCACCAGTGATTCCTGGGGCAGCTCATATAGCACAGATACGCAGTATTTT. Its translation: CATSDSWGSSYSTDTQYF.

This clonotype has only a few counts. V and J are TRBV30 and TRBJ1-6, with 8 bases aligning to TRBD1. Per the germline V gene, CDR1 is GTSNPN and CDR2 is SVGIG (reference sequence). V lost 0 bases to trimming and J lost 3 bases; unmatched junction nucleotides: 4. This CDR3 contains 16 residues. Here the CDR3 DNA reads TGTGCCTGGAGTGTAGGACAGGGACACTATAATTCACCCCTCCACTTT. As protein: CAWSVGQGHYNSPLHF.

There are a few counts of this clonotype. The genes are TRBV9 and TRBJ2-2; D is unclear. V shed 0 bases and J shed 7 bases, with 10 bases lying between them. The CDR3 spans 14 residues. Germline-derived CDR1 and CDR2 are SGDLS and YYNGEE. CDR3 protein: CASSVGGSGGELFF. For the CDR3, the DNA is TGTGCCAGCAGCGTAGGGGGATCGGGCGGGGAGCTGTTTTTT.

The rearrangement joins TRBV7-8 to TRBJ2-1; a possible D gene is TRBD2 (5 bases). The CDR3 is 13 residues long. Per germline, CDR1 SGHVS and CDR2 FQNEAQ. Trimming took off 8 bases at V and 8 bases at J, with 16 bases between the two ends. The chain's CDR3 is CASPTSRSDEQFF. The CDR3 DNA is TGTGCCAGCCCCACGTCCCGTAGCGATGAGCAGTTCTTC. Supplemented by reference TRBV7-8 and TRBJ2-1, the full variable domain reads GAGVSQSPRYKVAKRGQDVALRCDPISGHVSLFWYQQALGQGPEFLTYFQNEAQLDKSGLPSDRFFAERPEGSVSTLKIQRTQQEDSAVYLCASPTSRSDEQFFGPGTRLTVL.

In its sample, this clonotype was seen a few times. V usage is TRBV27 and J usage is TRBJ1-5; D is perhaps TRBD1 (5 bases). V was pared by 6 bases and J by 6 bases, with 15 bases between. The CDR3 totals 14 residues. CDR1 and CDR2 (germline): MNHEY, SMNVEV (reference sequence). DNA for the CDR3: TGTGCCAGCAGGCCATCAGGGATTAGTCAGCCCCAGCATTTT. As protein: CASRPSGISQPQHF.

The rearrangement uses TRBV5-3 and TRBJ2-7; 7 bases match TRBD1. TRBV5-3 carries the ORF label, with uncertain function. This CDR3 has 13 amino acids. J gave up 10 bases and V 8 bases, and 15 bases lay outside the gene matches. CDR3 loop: CASSTKGGGFQYF. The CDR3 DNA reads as TGTGCCAGCAGCACCAAAGGGGGCGGGTTCCAGTACTTC.

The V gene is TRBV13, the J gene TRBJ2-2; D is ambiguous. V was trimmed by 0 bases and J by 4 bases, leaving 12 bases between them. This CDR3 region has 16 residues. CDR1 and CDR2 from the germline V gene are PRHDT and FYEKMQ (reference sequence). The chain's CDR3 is CASSLGLGTATGELFF. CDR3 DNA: TGTGCCAGCAGCTTAGGTTTGGGTACTGCCACCGGGGAGCTGTTTTTT.

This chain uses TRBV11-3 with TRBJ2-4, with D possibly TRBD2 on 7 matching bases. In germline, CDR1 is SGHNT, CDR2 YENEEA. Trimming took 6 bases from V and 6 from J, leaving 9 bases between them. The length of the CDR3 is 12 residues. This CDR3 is CASSGGANIQYF. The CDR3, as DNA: TGTGCCAGCAGTGGGGGGGCAAACATTCAGTACTTC.

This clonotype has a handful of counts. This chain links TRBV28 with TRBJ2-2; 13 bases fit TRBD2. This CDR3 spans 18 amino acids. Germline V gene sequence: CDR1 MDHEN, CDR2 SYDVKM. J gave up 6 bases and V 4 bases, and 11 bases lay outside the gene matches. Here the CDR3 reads CASSWGTSGMVKAGELFF. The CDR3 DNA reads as TGTGCCAGCAGTTGGGGGACTAGCGGGATGGTGAAGGCCGGGGAGCTGTTTTTT.

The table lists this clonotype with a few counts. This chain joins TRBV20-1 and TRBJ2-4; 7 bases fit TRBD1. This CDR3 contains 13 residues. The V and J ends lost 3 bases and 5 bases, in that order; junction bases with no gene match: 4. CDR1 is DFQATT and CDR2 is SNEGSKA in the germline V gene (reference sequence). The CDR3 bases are TGCAGTGCTAGTGGGCAGGGGGAAAACATTCAGTACTTC. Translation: CSASGQGENIQYF.

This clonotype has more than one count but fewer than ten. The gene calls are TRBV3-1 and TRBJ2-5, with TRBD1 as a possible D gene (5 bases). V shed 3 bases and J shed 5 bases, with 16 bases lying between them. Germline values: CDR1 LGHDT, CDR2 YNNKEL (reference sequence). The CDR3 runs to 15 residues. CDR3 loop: CASSQGDTAGETQYF. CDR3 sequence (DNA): TGTGCCAGCAGCCAGGGTGACACAGCAGGGGAGACCCAGTACTTC.

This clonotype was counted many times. The DNA for the CDR3 is TGTGCCAGCAGCTCCCACAACCACGGGGATACGCAGTATTTT. Its protein is CASSSHNHGDTQYF. V and J are TRBV7-2 and TRBJ2-3; D not resolved. Germline CDR1 reads SGHTA; CDR2 reads FQGNSA. With 4 bases removed from V and 6 bases from J, the gap between germline ends came to 14 bases. CDR3 length: 14 amino acids.

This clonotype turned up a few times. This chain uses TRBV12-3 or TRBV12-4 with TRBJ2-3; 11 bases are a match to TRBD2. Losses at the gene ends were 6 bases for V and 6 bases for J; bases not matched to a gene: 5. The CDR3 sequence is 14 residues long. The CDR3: CASSTSGGWDTQYF. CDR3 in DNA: TGTGCCAGCAGCACTAGCGGGGGATGGGATACGCAGTATTTT.

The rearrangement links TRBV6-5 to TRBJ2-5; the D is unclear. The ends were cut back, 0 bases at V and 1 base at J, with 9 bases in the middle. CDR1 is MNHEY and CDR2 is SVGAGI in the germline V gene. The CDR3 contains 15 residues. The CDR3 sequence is CASSYSLSIQETQYF. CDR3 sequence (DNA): TGTGCCAGCAGTTACTCTCTATCGATCCAAGAGACCCAGTACTTC.